This entry is about one TCR beta chain. In this CDR3 the conserved last residue, phenylalanine or tryptophan, is missing, so a read error is likely. RNA was extracted from bulk tissue without any cell sorting. The normal lung tissue was taken more than 3 cm from the tumor edge. Newly diagnosed lung cancer patients had thoracic surgery in China, August–November 2014, without prior chemotherapy. The CDR3 runs 17 residues. CDR1 and CDR2 (germline): DFQATT, SNEGSKA (reference sequence). A modified ARM-PCR protocol with three rounds of nested PCR amplified TCRbeta. TCRdb redid the calling of the multiplex PCR reads with MiXCR, one entry per CDR3 protein. The sample shows 80,000 or so distinct CDR3 sequences, approximately 78% of them seen only once. The sample belongs to a study of tumor and adjacent non-tumor tissue in lung cancer.

This TCR was sampled from a man in his 60s with non-small cell lung cancer. This chain uses TRBV20-1 with TRBJ2-5, with TRBD2 identical over 9 bases. The sample comprised distant non-tumor lung tissue. The CDR3 here is CNARRLAGTGGWETQYI. The CDR3 bases are TGCAATGCTAGAAGGCTAGCGGGGACGGGTGGTTGGGAGACCCAGTACATC.